This section outlines one T cell receptor (beta chain) sequence together with its context. Its matching antigen is unknown. RNA transcripts served as the template for amplifying TCR beta CDR3 regions. TCR CDR3 regions were first amplified by RT-PCR with HTBI primers. MiXCR, applied by TCRdb to the multiplex PCR reads, yields one record per CDR3 protein. Of hundreds of thousands of distinct CDR3 sequences detected, approximately 14% appear once; the ten largest clones hold less than 15%. The sample belongs to a study of T cells in Graves' hyperthyroidism and ophthalmopathy. General study findings and limits: Clonotypes that were expanded in thyroid above 0.001 mostly appeared in blood too.

Germline assignment: CDR1 MNHNS and CDR2 SASEGT. CDR3 length equals 13 residues. The V and J ends lost 7 bases and 5 bases, in that order; junction bases with no gene match: 4. The chain joins TRBV6-1 to TRBJ1-1; TRBD1 aligns across 10 bases. The sequence was obtained from a woman aged 18-29 years with Graves' hyperthyroidism. The sample was blood. CDR3: CASIGQGGTEAFF. For the CDR3, the DNA is TGTGCCAGCATCGGACAGGGGGGGACTGAAGCTTTCTTT.